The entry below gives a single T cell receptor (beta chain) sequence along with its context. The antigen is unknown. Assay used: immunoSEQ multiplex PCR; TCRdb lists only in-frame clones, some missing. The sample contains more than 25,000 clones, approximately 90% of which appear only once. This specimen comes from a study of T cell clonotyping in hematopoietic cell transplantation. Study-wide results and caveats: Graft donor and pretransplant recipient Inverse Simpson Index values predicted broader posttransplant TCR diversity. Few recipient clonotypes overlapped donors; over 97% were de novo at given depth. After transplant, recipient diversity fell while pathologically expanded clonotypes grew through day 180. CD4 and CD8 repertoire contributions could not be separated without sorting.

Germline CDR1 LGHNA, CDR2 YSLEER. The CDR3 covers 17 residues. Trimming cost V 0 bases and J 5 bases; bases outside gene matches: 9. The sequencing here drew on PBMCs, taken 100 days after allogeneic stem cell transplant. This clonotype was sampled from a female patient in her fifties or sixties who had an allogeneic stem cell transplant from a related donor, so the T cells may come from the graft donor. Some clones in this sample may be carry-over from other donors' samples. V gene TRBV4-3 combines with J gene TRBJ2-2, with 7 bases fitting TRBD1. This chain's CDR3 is CASSQDMGQTTTGELFF. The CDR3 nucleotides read TGCGCCAGCAGCCAAGATATGGGACAGACCACGACCGGGGAGCTGTTTTTT.